Shown below are 12 T cell receptor beta chains from a single sample sequenced in a study of identical twins. Each CDR3 protein is one row after TCRdb ran MiXCR on the 5' RACE reads. The table lists approximately 220,000 distinct CDR3 sequences, 6.5% to 8.5% of them singletons. This sample was also put to use in a study of yellow fever vaccine responses in identical twins.

The sequencing input was memory (CD45RO+) T cells sorted from blood. The source of these receptors is a woman under 30 in good health.

This clonotype was recorded many times. This chain links TRBV7-9 with TRBJ2-1, with a possible D match to TRBD2 (5 bases). The CDR3 consists of 15 residues. V lost 5 bases to trimming and J lost 4 bases, with 15 bases between them. From germline, CDR1 is SEHNR and CDR2 FQNEAQ (reference sequence). The CDR3: CASSTQTWEYNEQFF. CDR3 in DNA: TGTGCCAGCAGCACCCAGACGTGGGAGTACAATGAGCAGTTCTTC.

This clonotype was detected a few times. One end of the junction fails to match germline, which may point to a read error. This CDR3 is CSAHLQGRGRF. CDR3 DNA sequence: TGCAGTGCCCACTTACAGGGTAGGGGCCGATTC. The chain uses TRBV20-1 and TRBJ2-5; TRBD1 might be the D (6 bases). The CDR3 sequence is 11 residues long. Germline V lookup: CDR1 DFQATT, CDR2 SNEGSKA (reference sequence).

Here the CDR3 DNA reads TGCGCCAGCAGCTTGCGTGGCTCTAGCGGGAACTACGAGCAGTACTTC. Amino acid sequence: CASSLRGSSGNYEQYF. This chain uses TRBV5-1 with TRBJ2-7; 9 bases map to TRBD2. The CDR3 has 16 residues. Germline V gene data show CDR1 as SGHRS and CDR2 as YFSETQ. Germline trimming cut 1 base from V and 3 bases from J; bases unmatched to any gene: 8.

This clonotype has only a few counts. The V gene is TRBV6-5, the J gene TRBJ1-6; no firm D call. This CDR3 region has 14 residues. CDR1 is MNHEY, CDR2 SVGAGI, per germline. The ends were cut back, 4 bases at V and 8 bases at J, with 12 bases in the middle. CDR3 amino acids: CASSSSVRYSPLHF. The CDR3 bases are TGTGCCAGCAGTTCATCAGTTCGGTATTCACCCCTCCACTTT.

This clonotype showed up just a few times. The chain employs TRBV15 and TRBJ2-5; TRBD2 matches 10 bases. V was clipped by 3 bases and J by 5 bases; unmatched bases: 3. Germline CDR1 LNHNV, CDR2 YYDKDF (reference sequence). The CDR3 extends over 14 amino acids. Written as DNA, the CDR3 is TGTGCCACCAGCAGCGGGGGACTAGCGGAGACCCAGTACTTC. Encoded protein: CATSSGGLAETQYF.

The chain uses TRBV3-1 and TRBJ2-1, with D possibly matching TRBD2 (5 bases). V shed 0 bases and J shed 7 bases, with 13 bases lying between them. CDR3 length: 15 residues. Per the germline V gene, CDR1 is LGHDT and CDR2 is YNNKEL (reference sequence). CDR3 coding DNA: TGTGCCAGCAGCCAAGATCGCCGGGGTTGGAATGAGCAGTTCTTC. This encodes CASSQDRRGWNEQFF.

Many counts were recorded for this clonotype. This chain uses TRBV28 with TRBJ2-4; 9 bases align to TRBD1. Germline CDR1 is MDHEN and CDR2 is SYDVKM. The CDR3 runs to 13 residues. Germline trimming cut 7 bases from V and 9 bases from J; bases unmatched to any gene: 7. The CDR3 bases are TGTGCCAGCAAGGGGACAGGGATGCTCATTCAGTACTTC. Translating it yields CASKGTGMLIQYF. The full variable domain, rest sourced from reference TRBV28 and TRBJ2-4, is DVKVTQSSRYLVKRTGEKVFLECVQDMDHENMFWYRQDPGLGLRLIYFSYDVKMKEKGDIPEGYSVSREKKERFSLILESASTNQTSMYLCASKGTGMLIQYFGAGTRLSVL.

The gene calls are TRBV7-9 and TRBJ2-1; maybe TRBD2 (5 bases). Germline CDR1 and CDR2: SEHNR and FQNEAQ (reference sequence). The V gene lost 5 bases and the J gene lost 0 bases, with 14 bases spanning the gap. The CDR3 has 16 residues. CDR3 coding DNA: TGTGCCAGCAGCCCCCCCCGGGGAAGCTCCTACAATGAGCAGTTCTTC. Translated, it gives CASSPPRGSSYNEQFF.

Comments on this clonotype: A much larger clonotype is one base distant, so this may be a read error. The chain employs TRBV3-1 and TRBJ2-2, with 9 bases aligning to TRBD2. CDR1 is LGHDT and CDR2 is YNNKEL in the germline V gene (reference sequence). The CDR3 extends over 18 amino acids. This chain's CDR3 is CTSSPGGSGSVPTGELFF. CDR3 sequence (DNA): TGTACCAGCAGCCCGGGGGGTAGCGGGAGTGTTCCGACCGGGGAGCTGTTTTTT.

The chain combines TRBV10-3 with TRBJ2-5, with 14 bases fitting TRBD2. The V gene's germline CDR1 is ENHRY and CDR2 SYGVKD. V lost 6 bases, J lost 7 bases, and 13 bases stayed unmatched. The CDR3 is 17 amino acids. Written as DNA, the CDR3 is TGTGCCATCAGCATAACAGGGACTAGCGGGAGTTTAGGGACCCAGTACTTC. Amino acids: CAISITGTSGSLGTQYF.

The V call is TRBV5-1, the J call TRBJ2-5; D might be TRBD1 (5 bases). This CDR3 has 14 residues. Germline V gives CDR1 SGHRS, CDR2 YFSETQ. V was trimmed by 2 bases and J by 7 bases, leaving 15 bases between them. CDR3 bases: TGCGCCAGCAGCTTTCAACAGGTGGCAGGGACCCAGTACTTC. It encodes CASSFQQVAGTQYF.

This clonotype was counted at least ten times. The chain is built from TRBV7-8 and TRBJ2-5; no definite D call. Looked up from germline, CDR1 is SGHVS and CDR2 is FQNEAQ. The CDR3 covers 15 residues. The V and J ends lost 5 bases and 2 bases respectively, with 15 bases between them. CDR3 DNA: TGTGCCAGCAGCCGAGGAATACAGCCTCAAGAGACCCAGTACTTC. This gives the protein CASSRGIQPQETQYF.